The TCR beta chain described here comes from a study of T cell repertoires in cytomegalovirus infection. General observations from the study: Using cumulative public TCR beta family frequency, the authors identified those who carried CMV together with the relevant HLA. HLA-C-restricted CMV clonotypes gave the most frequent clonotype in two of eight donors.

TCRdb reprocessed the reads via MiXCR and lists one record per CDR3 protein. Of 40,000 to 55,000 distinct CDR3 sequences listed, about a fifth were seen once; the top ten hold over 85%. This clonotype was counted only a few times. Antigen: not known. Trimming pared 3 bases from V and 7 bases from J, leaving 12 bases between. The CDR3 spans 13 residues. The J gene is TRBJ1-1, the V gene TRBV12-3 or TRBV12-4; D gene ambiguous. The sequencing used CD8+ T cells from cultured PBMCs, collected from culture after CMV antigen stimulation. The receptor was derived from a human donor in good health (CMV status not recorded). Some clones in this sample may be carry-over from other donors' samples. The CDR3 nucleotides read TGTGCCAGCAGTTTCTCAGCCGTCGTTGAAGCTTTCTTT. This encodes CASSFSAVVEAFF.